This TCR beta chain emerged from a study of shared clonotypes between healthy human individuals. CD45RO-negative, CCR7-positively selected cells formed the naive CD8 fraction, excluding terminally differentiated effector memory CD45RA+ cells. The V gene lost 4 bases and the J gene lost 3 bases, with 12 bases spanning the gap. This CDR3 region has 15 residues. Per germline, CDR1 MRHNA and CDR2 SNTAGT. Whole-study results and caveats: Among several donors, approximately 5% of naive CD4 clonotypes were found in common.

Profiled with immunoSEQ multiplex PCR; TCRdb holds only in-frame clones, not every one. The data hold about 2 million clones, with about 95% observed a single time. This clone was recorded only once. Its antigen is as yet unknown. This clonotype was sampled from a man aged 18 to 35 in good health. This sequence joins TRBV6-4 and TRBJ2-2; TRBD2 might be the D (6 bases). The specimen sequenced was naive CD8+ T cells sorted from blood. The CDR3 sequence is CASSVGPGDTGELFF. CDR3 bases: TGTGCCAGCAGTGTTGGGCCGGGGGACACCGGGGAGCTGTTTTTT.